In this sample, the clone carrying this T cell receptor (beta chain) turned up once. Its antigen is unidentified. The sample is drawn from a study of OX40 agonist ivuxolimab in advanced cancers. The CDR3 runs to 15 residues. Germline V CDR1 and CDR2: MNHEY, SVGAGI. Trimming cost V 4 bases and J 8 bases; bases outside gene matches: 13. Regarding the study as a whole: Part of the nonresponder group also had normalized T-cell clonal expansion that was low.

Method: immunoSEQ multiplex PCR; TCRdb's copy keeps in-frame clones and lacks some. The data show approximately 60,000 clones, with around 83% seen just once and roughly 5.2% held by the top ten. The gene calls are TRBV6-5 and TRBJ1-2, with TRBD1 matching 7 bases. The receptor was derived from an adult with an advanced solid tumor such as melanoma, head and neck, liver or kidney cancer. The specimen was CD4+ or CD8+ T cells sorted from blood, collected in a trial of the OX40 agonist ivuxolimab. In DNA, the CDR3 is TGTGCCAGCAGTTTTCGAGGAGGGGGCGCGAAAGGCTACACCTTC. Protein sequence: CASSFRGGGAKGYTF.